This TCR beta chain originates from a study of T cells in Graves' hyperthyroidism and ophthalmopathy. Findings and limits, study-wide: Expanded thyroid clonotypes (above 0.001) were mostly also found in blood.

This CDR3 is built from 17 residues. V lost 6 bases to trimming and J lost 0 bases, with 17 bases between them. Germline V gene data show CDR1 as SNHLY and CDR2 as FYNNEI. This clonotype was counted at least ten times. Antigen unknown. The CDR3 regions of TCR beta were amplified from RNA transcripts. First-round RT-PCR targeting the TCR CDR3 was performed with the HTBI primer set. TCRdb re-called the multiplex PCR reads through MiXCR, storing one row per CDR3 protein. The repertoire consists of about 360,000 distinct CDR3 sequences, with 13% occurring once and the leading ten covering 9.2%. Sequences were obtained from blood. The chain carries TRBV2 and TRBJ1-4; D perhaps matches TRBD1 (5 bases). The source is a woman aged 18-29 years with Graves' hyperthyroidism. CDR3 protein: CASSQNGGPATNEKLFF. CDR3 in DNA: TGTGCCAGCAGCCAAAATGGGGGTCCCGCAACTAATGAAAAACTGTTTTTT.